This TCR beta chain stems from a study of CD4 T cells in relation to SARS-CoV-2 and coronaviruses. As for this clone: Its antigen is still unknown.

V was trimmed by 3 bases and J by 0 bases, leaving 11 bases between them. This CDR3 has 15 amino acids. Germline loops: CDR1 WSHSY, CDR2 SAAADI. The unexposed donors gave CD4+ T cells in about 2011-2018, prior to COVID-19. Isolation of CD4+ T cells took place after less than 13 days in culture. The assay was immunoSEQ multiplex PCR, and TCRdb's table has in-frame clones only and misses some. The sample holds some 19,000 clones, around four fifths seen once. The gene calls are TRBV10-2 and TRBJ1-1; D unclear. The specimen sequenced was CD4+ T cells from PBMCs, cultured in vitro. The receptor comes from a human donor in good health. Here the CDR3 DNA reads TGCGCCAGCAGTGACGCCGAGACGGTGAACACTGAAGCTTTCTTT. This sequence encodes CASSDAETVNTEAFF.